A selection of T cell receptor beta chains follows, all from one sample in a study of blood T cell repertoires in COVID-19. TCRdb keeps only in-frame clones here, not all; method: immunoSEQ multiplex PCR. The sample carries 95,000 to 150,000 clones, about 79% recorded once. Material: peripheral blood. The receptor source for this set is a man in his 70s with acute or convalescent COVID-19. Each CDR3 is given with its conserved first and last residue. The order of the fields is D gene, clone size, V gene, J gene, CDR3 length, CDR3 DNA, CDR3 protein. A D gene is named only where the DNA matches it firmly. Clone sizes are given selectively: once, few, many, or a class where the clone is expanded.

D gene: -
clone size: -
V gene: TRBV5-1
J gene: TRBJ2-2
CDR3 length: 16
CDR3 DNA: TGCGCCAGCAGCACCCCTACTGGCGGTTACACCGGGGAGCTGTTTTTT
CDR3 protein: CASSTPTGGYTGELFF

D gene: -
clone size: -
V gene: TRBV9
J gene: TRBJ1-3
CDR3 length: 15
CDR3 DNA: TGTGCCAGCAGCGTAACCTCACAGCCTGGAAACACCATATATTTT
CDR3 protein: CASSVTSQPGNTIYF

D gene: TRBD2
clone size: -
V gene: TRBV18
J gene: TRBJ2-2
CDR3 length: 16
CDR3 DNA: TGTGCCAGCTCACCAGGCCTAGCGGGGGTGTCCGGGGAGCTGTTTTTT
CDR3 protein: CASSPGLAGVSGELFF

D gene: TRBD1
clone size: -
V gene: TRBV12-5
J gene: TRBJ2-7
CDR3 length: 16
CDR3 DNA: TGTGCTAGTGGTTCGCCACTGGGGACAGTTCTCTCCGAGCAGTACTTC
CDR3 protein: CASGSPLGTVLSEQYF

D gene: -
clone size: few
V gene: TRBV4-2
J gene: TRBJ1-2
CDR3 length: 15
CDR3 DNA: TGTGCCAGCAGCCAAGACGGAGGGGACCACTATGGCTACACCTTC
CDR3 protein: CASSQDGGDHYGYTF

D gene: -
clone size: -
V gene: TRBV5-4
J gene: TRBJ1-1
CDR3 length: 15
CDR3 DNA: TGTGCCAGCAGCTTGGCCACGGTTATGAACACTGAAGCTTTCTTT
CDR3 protein: CASSLATVMNTEAFF

D gene: TRBD1
clone size: few
V gene: TRBV5-1
J gene: TRBJ2-7
CDR3 length: 16
CDR3 DNA: TGCGCCAGCAGCGAAGGGGACAGCACACCCACCCGGCGGCAGTACTTC
CDR3 protein: CASSEGDSTPTRRQYF

D gene: TRBD1
clone size: -
V gene: TRBV30
J gene: TRBJ1-1
CDR3 length: 13
CDR3 DNA: TGTGCCTGGCGACAGGGGGCGCGCACTGAAGCTTTCTTT
CDR3 protein: CAWRQGARTEAFF

D gene: -
clone size: once
V gene: TRBV7-2
J gene: TRBJ1-2
CDR3 length: 15
CDR3 DNA: TGTGCCAGCAGCTTAGCTGGGCAGGCTAACTATGGCTACACCTTC
CDR3 protein: CASSLAGQANYGYTF

D gene: TRBD1
clone size: once
V gene: TRBV7-3
J gene: TRBJ1-6
CDR3 length: 15
CDR3 DNA: TGTGCCAGCAGCTTCCGCGGACAGGGCAATTCACCCCTCCACTTT
CDR3 protein: CASSFRGQGNSPLHF

D gene: -
clone size: -
V gene: TRBV10-3
J gene: TRBJ2-3
CDR3 length: 14
CDR3 DNA: TGTGCCATCAGTGAGTCGACAGGCACAGATACGCAGTATTTT
CDR3 protein: CAISESTGTDTQYF

D gene: TRBD1
clone size: -
V gene: TRBV27
J gene: TRBJ2-6
CDR3 length: 17
CDR3 DNA: TGTGCCAGCAGTTTAAATCGGGACAGCTCTGGGGCCAACGTCCTGACTTTC
CDR3 protein: CASSLNRDSSGANVLTF

D gene: -
clone size: -
V gene: TRBV5-1
J gene: TRBJ1-2
CDR3 length: 15
CDR3 DNA: TGCGCCAGCAGCCCCATGGGCGGGAGGGACTATGGCTACACCTTC
CDR3 protein: CASSPMGGRDYGYTF

D gene: -
clone size: -
V gene: TRBV4-2
J gene: TRBJ2-7
CDR3 length: 14
CDR3 DNA: TGTGCCAGCAGCTCTCGGGGAGCCGCTAGCGAGCAGTACTTC
CDR3 protein: CASSSRGAASEQYF

D gene: TRBD2
clone size: -
V gene: TRBV5-1
J gene: TRBJ2-3
CDR3 length: 16
CDR3 DNA: TGCGCCAGCAGCCCCCGCGGCGGGGGGTTCACAGATACGCAGTATTTT
CDR3 protein: CASSPRGGGFTDTQYF

D gene: TRBD1
clone size: -
V gene: TRBV5-1
J gene: TRBJ1-2
CDR3 length: 18
CDR3 DNA: TGCGCCAGCAGCGGCACCGGGACAGGGGGCGCAGCCTCCTATGGCTACACCTTC
CDR3 protein: CASSGTGTGGAASYGYTF

D gene: TRBD2
clone size: -
V gene: TRBV6-2/TRBV6-3
J gene: TRBJ2-3
CDR3 length: 17
CDR3 DNA: TGTGCCAGCAGTTATGCCCTAGCGGGGGTTTACACAGATACGCAGTATTTT
CDR3 protein: CASSYALAGVYTDTQYF

D gene: -
clone size: few
V gene: TRBV3-1/TRBV3-2
J gene: TRBJ1-3
CDR3 length: 12
CDR3 DNA: TGTGCCAGCAGCCAATGGGGCAACACCATATATTTT
CDR3 protein: CASSQWGNTIYF

D gene: -
clone size: -
V gene: TRBV3-1/TRBV3-2
J gene: TRBJ2-5
CDR3 length: 15
CDR3 DNA: TGTGCCAGCAGCTTGTCTAGCGCCCTCGGGGAGACCCAGTACTTC
CDR3 protein: CASSLSSALGETQYF

D gene: TRBD1
clone size: -
V gene: TRBV2
J gene: TRBJ1-2
CDR3 length: 14
CDR3 DNA: TGTGCCAGCACTGGACAGGGCGGAAACTATGGCTACACCTTC
CDR3 protein: CASTGQGGNYGYTF

D gene: -
clone size: -
V gene: TRBV6-5
J gene: TRBJ1-6
CDR3 length: 14
CDR3 DNA: TGTGCCAGCAGTTACACGCGGGCCCTCCGCCCCCTCCACTTT
CDR3 protein: CASSYTRALRPLHF

D gene: -
clone size: -
V gene: TRBV9
J gene: TRBJ2-2
CDR3 length: 14
CDR3 DNA: TGTGCCAGCAGCACGACGGGATACACCGGGGAGCTGTTTTTT
CDR3 protein: CASSTTGYTGELFF

D gene: -
clone size: -
V gene: TRBV7-2
J gene: TRBJ2-7
CDR3 length: 15
CDR3 DNA: TGTGCTAGCAGCTTAGCGCTGTCTAGCTCCTACGAGCAGTACTTC
CDR3 protein: CASSLALSSSYEQYF

D gene: -
clone size: -
V gene: TRBV5-4
J gene: TRBJ1-3
CDR3 length: 14
CDR3 DNA: TGTGCCAGCAGCGCAGGCCAGGGTGGAAACACCATATATTTT
CDR3 protein: CASSAGQGGNTIYF

D gene: -
clone size: -
V gene: TRBV5-4
J gene: TRBJ1-1
CDR3 length: 14
CDR3 DNA: TGTGCCAGCAGATTGGAGGGGGGGTCGACTGAAGCTTTCTTT
CDR3 protein: CASRLEGGSTEAFF

D gene: TRBD1
clone size: -
V gene: TRBV29-1
J gene: TRBJ1-5
CDR3 length: 13
CDR3 DNA: TGCAGCGAAGGACAGGGTTGGGATCAGCCCCAGCATTTT
CDR3 protein: CSEGQGWDQPQHF

D gene: -
clone size: -
V gene: TRBV2
J gene: TRBJ1-1
CDR3 length: 13
CDR3 DNA: TGTGCCAGCAGTGAATTGGCGAACACTGAAGCTTTCTTT
CDR3 protein: CASSELANTEAFF

D gene: -
clone size: -
V gene: TRBV30
J gene: TRBJ1-2
CDR3 length: 14
CDR3 DNA: TGTGCCTGGAGTGTAGGGGTAATCGGCTATGGCTACACCTTC
CDR3 protein: CAWSVGVIGYGYTF

D gene: TRBD1
clone size: -
V gene: TRBV11-2
J gene: TRBJ1-4
CDR3 length: 15
CDR3 DNA: TGTGCCAGCAGCTTCGCCGGGACAGGGATCGAAAAACTGTTTTTT
CDR3 protein: CASSFAGTGIEKLFF

D gene: -
clone size: -
V gene: TRBV5-1
J gene: TRBJ1-3
CDR3 length: 15
CDR3 DNA: TGCGCCAGCAGCCCCGACACCCACTCTGGAAACACCATATATTTT
CDR3 protein: CASSPDTHSGNTIYF

D gene: TRBD2
clone size: -
V gene: TRBV5-1
J gene: TRBJ2-7
CDR3 length: 17
CDR3 DNA: TGCGCCAGCAGCTCAGGGACTAGCGGGGGGGTATCCTACGAGCAGTACTTC
CDR3 protein: CASSSGTSGGVSYEQYF

D gene: TRBD1
clone size: -
V gene: TRBV4-3
J gene: TRBJ1-2
CDR3 length: 14
CDR3 DNA: TGCGCCAGCAGCCAAGTTGACAGGGCGGTTGGCTACACCTTC
CDR3 protein: CASSQVDRAVGYTF

D gene: -
clone size: -
V gene: TRBV14
J gene: TRBJ2-7
CDR3 length: 14
CDR3 DNA: TGTGCCAGCAGCCGAAATGGGGACTTCTACGAGCAGTACTTC
CDR3 protein: CASSRNGDFYEQYF

D gene: -
clone size: few
V gene: TRBV4-3
J gene: TRBJ1-5
CDR3 length: 16
CDR3 DNA: TGCGCCAGCAGCCAAGGATATCAGGGTGTGGACCAGCCCCAGCATTTT
CDR3 protein: CASSQGYQGVDQPQHF

D gene: -
clone size: few
V gene: TRBV7-9
J gene: TRBJ2-7
CDR3 length: 11
CDR3 DNA: TGTGCCAGCAGCCCAGGCTGGGAGCAGTACTTC
CDR3 protein: CASSPGWEQYF

D gene: -
clone size: -
V gene: TRBV4-3
J gene: TRBJ2-2
CDR3 length: 16
CDR3 DNA: TGCGCCAGCAGCCACACCGACAGGCCGAACACCGGGGAGCTGTTTTTT
CDR3 protein: CASSHTDRPNTGELFF

D gene: -
clone size: -
V gene: TRBV20-1
J gene: TRBJ2-5
CDR3 length: 11
CDR3 DNA: TGCAGTGCTAGAGATCTAGAGACCCAGTACTTC
CDR3 protein: CSARDLETQYF

D gene: -
clone size: -
V gene: TRBV5-1
J gene: TRBJ1-3
CDR3 length: 16
CDR3 DNA: TGCGCCAGCAGCAGGGGAGGTGGACTCTCTGGAAACACCATATATTTT
CDR3 protein: CASSRGGGLSGNTIYF

D gene: TRBD1
clone size: -
V gene: TRBV18
J gene: TRBJ1-3
CDR3 length: 15
CDR3 DNA: TGTGCCAGCTCACCGGACAGGGGCTCAGGAAACACCATATATTTT
CDR3 protein: CASSPDRGSGNTIYF

D gene: TRBD2
clone size: -
V gene: TRBV7-3
J gene: TRBJ2-1
CDR3 length: 15
CDR3 DNA: TGTGCCAGCAGCCAACGGGGGGGTAACCGCGGTGAGCAGTTCTTC
CDR3 protein: CASSQRGGNRGEQFF

D gene: -
clone size: few
V gene: TRBV3-1/TRBV3-2
J gene: TRBJ2-7
CDR3 length: 14
CDR3 DNA: TGTGCCAGCAGCCAAGCCCCAGCTAGGGGCGAGCAGTACTTC
CDR3 protein: CASSQAPARGEQYF

D gene: -
clone size: -
V gene: TRBV24-1
J gene: TRBJ1-5
CDR3 length: 13
CDR3 DNA: TGTGCCACCAGTGACCGGGACTCGTCGCCCCAGCATTTT
CDR3 protein: CATSDRDSSPQHF

D gene: -
clone size: -
V gene: TRBV5-1
J gene: TRBJ1-1
CDR3 length: 14
CDR3 DNA: TGCGCCAGCAGCCCGGGAGGGGTGAACACTGAAGCTTTCTTT
CDR3 protein: CASSPGGVNTEAFF

D gene: TRBD1
clone size: -
V gene: TRBV9
J gene: TRBJ1-2
CDR3 length: 13
CDR3 DNA: TGTGCCAGCAGCGTCGGACAGGGGGTAGGCTACACCTTC
CDR3 protein: CASSVGQGVGYTF

D gene: -
clone size: -
V gene: TRBV7-3
J gene: TRBJ2-2
CDR3 length: 14
CDR3 DNA: TGTGCCAGCAGCTTAAACTTGAACACCGGGGAGCTGTTTTTT
CDR3 protein: CASSLNLNTGELFF

D gene: TRBD2
clone size: -
V gene: TRBV19
J gene: TRBJ2-7
CDR3 length: 17
CDR3 DNA: TGTGCCAGTAGTATGGACTCTGGAGCGGGGGGGCAATACGAGCAGTACTTC
CDR3 protein: CASSMDSGAGGQYEQYF

D gene: -
clone size: -
V gene: TRBV2
J gene: TRBJ2-5
CDR3 length: 12
CDR3 DNA: TGTGCCAGCATCCAGGGTCGAGAGACCCAGTACTTC
CDR3 protein: CASIQGRETQYF

D gene: TRBD1
clone size: few
V gene: TRBV24-1
J gene: TRBJ1-6
CDR3 length: 18
CDR3 DNA: TGTGCCACCAATACAATTACAGGGGCAAGCTCCTATAATTCACCCCTCCACTTT
CDR3 protein: CATNTITGASSYNSPLHF

D gene: TRBD1
clone size: -
V gene: TRBV6-1
J gene: TRBJ2-2
CDR3 length: 13
CDR3 DNA: TGTGCCAGCAGTACAGGGGCCACCGGGGAGCTGTTTTTT
CDR3 protein: CASSTGATGELFF

D gene: -
clone size: -
V gene: TRBV2
J gene: TRBJ1-5
CDR3 length: 15
CDR3 DNA: TGTGCCAGCAGTATGAGGACAGCAGGTGGTCAGCCCCAGCATTTT
CDR3 protein: CASSMRTAGGQPQHF

D gene: TRBD2
clone size: -
V gene: TRBV15
J gene: TRBJ2-5
CDR3 length: 17
CDR3 DNA: TGTGCCACCAGCAAAGACCCAGCGGGGGGGAGGGAAGAGACCCAGTACTTC
CDR3 protein: CATSKDPAGGREETQYF

D gene: TRBD1
clone size: -
V gene: TRBV29-1
J gene: TRBJ2-7
CDR3 length: 11
CDR3 DNA: TGCAGCGTACCGACAGGGGACAAGCAGTACTTC
CDR3 protein: CSVPTGDKQYF

D gene: TRBD1
clone size: -
V gene: TRBV4-3
J gene: TRBJ2-6
CDR3 length: 17
CDR3 DNA: TGCGCCAGCAGCCTCGGGACAGCAATCTCTGGGGCCAACGTCCTGACTTTC
CDR3 protein: CASSLGTAISGANVLTF

D gene: -
clone size: -
V gene: TRBV7-2
J gene: TRBJ1-1
CDR3 length: 13
CDR3 DNA: TGTGCCAGCAGCTTTGCGGAGAACACTGAAGCTTTCTTT
CDR3 protein: CASSFAENTEAFF

D gene: -
clone size: -
V gene: TRBV18
J gene: TRBJ1-2
CDR3 length: 12
CDR3 DNA: TGTGCCAGCTCACGGACACCCAATGGCTACACCTTC
CDR3 protein: CASSRTPNGYTF

D gene: -
clone size: -
V gene: TRBV6-6
J gene: TRBJ2-3
CDR3 length: 13
CDR3 DNA: TGTGCCAGCAGGGACAGTAGCACAGATACGCAGTATTTT
CDR3 protein: CASRDSSTDTQYF

D gene: TRBD2
clone size: -
V gene: TRBV5-1
J gene: TRBJ2-5
CDR3 length: 15
CDR3 DNA: TGCGCCAGCAGCCCCCCGGGACTAGAGGGGGGGACCCAGTACTTC
CDR3 protein: CASSPPGLEGGTQYF